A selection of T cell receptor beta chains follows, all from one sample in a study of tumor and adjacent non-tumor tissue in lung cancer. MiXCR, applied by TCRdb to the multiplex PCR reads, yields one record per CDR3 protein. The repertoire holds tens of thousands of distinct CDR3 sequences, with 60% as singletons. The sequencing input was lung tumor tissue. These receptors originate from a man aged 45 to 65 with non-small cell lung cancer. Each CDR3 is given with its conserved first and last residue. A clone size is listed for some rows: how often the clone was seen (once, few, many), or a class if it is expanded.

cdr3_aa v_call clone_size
CSVMAPGDATEAVF TRBV29-1 NA
CAGSLGGLSSTDTQYF TRBV11-2 NA
CASRVQSNTEAFF TRBV2 NA
CASSQEGGTNYNEQSF TRBV4-2 NA
CASSLLAGGSSGNTIYF TRBV6-1 many
CASSLTGFSYEQYF TRBV28 NA
CNARLRRVAGTDTQYF TRBV20-1 NA
CASSVHSALKTEAFF TRBV11-3 NA
CSVPELLRDTHYF TRBV29-1 NA
CAWSVRQGADTQYF TRBV30 NA
CSARDQSPGRYNEQFF TRBV20-1 few
CSARWVGRQETQYF TRBV20-1 few
CTSSIGWVPKNIQYF TRBV5-6 NA
CSARSSWGEQYF TRBV20-1 NA
CATHRAGVGSPLHF TRBV6-5 many
CASNQEGGSSYIVQFF TRBV4-2 NA
CASSRDVQPNEKLFF TRBV4-1 many
CATEGQDSYEQYF TRBV10-3 medium-sized
CASQPVWEQGLNEKLFF TRBV11-2 NA
CANGKEDSGDEKLFF TRBV4-2 NA
CASNSLISGRRYEQYF TRBV28 NA
CASTEEAYNGQFF TRBV5-5 NA
CASSGSLAGTDTQYF TRBV6-1 many
CANSAHCGRTTGNEQFF TRBV28 NA
CTSSLGQAQETQYF TRBV13 once
CASQFRTSTGTEAFF TRBV5-1 few
CASSVKREAGVQFF TRBV11-1 medium-sized
CDSSLWGLSSTDTQYF TRBV11-2 NA
CASPLLAGGTDTQYF TRBV6-4 few
CASRISGSTDTLYF TRBV10-2 NA
CSARGYTYEQYF TRBV20-1 NA
CASSRGLADYNEQFF TRBV4-2 NA
CASRNHREGNTEAFF TRBV7-9 medium-sized
CVSSLDRPSGANVLIF TRBV18 NA
CSAQGVAGYYREQFF TRBV20-1 NA
CAGSLGSGNEQLF TRBV11-3 NA
CATSAGSQETQYF TRBV2 NA
CASSQFSGLANNEQFF TRBV14 many
CASNSAQSYEQYF TRBV5-1 NA
CASSQVGFGGELFF TRBV4-1 few
CASSLGARGNRLIGFF TRBV7-8 NA
CASSLWPGTGRSLGQETQYF TRBV7-8 NA
CASSKHLGGRAADTQYF TRBV21-1 NA
CAGSRLTSGTYEQYF TRBV7-9 NA
CASSLLAGYSYNEQFF TRBV14 many